This TCR beta chain was found in a study of blood T cell repertoires in COVID-19. This CDR3 contains 11 residues. Germline lookup yields CDR1 SGHTA and CDR2 FQGNSA. V shed 5 bases and J shed 12 bases, with 11 bases lying between them. The protocol was immunoSEQ multiplex PCR, while the TCRdb copy is restricted to in-frame clones and leaves out a portion. The table shows under 150,000 clones, with over 65% occurring only once. The sequencing input was peripheral blood. This sequence joins TRBV7-2 and TRBJ2-1, with D possibly being TRBD1 (6 bases). This receptor was obtained from a woman aged 80 or over with active or convalescent COVID-19. As DNA, the CDR3 is TGTGCCAGCAGCACAGGGTTCCGGCAGTTCTTC. It translates to CASSTGFRQFF.